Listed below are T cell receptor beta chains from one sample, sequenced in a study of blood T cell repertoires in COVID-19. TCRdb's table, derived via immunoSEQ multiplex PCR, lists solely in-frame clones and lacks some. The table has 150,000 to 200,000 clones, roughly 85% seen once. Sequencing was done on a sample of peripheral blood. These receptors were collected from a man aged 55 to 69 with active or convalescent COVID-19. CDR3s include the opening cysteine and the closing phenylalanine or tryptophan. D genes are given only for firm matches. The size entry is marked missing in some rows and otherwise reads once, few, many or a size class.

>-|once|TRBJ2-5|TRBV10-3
TGTGCCATCAGTGGAGACACCCAAGAGACCCAGTACTTC
CAISGDTQETQYF
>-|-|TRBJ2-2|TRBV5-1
TGCGCCAGCAGGCCATTCACAGAGAACACCGGGGAGCTGTTTTTT
CASRPFTENTGELFF
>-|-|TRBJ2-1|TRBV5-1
TGCGCCAGCAGCTCGACAAGGTCCTACAATGAGCAGTTCTTC
CASSSTRSYNEQFF
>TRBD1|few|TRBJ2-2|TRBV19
TGTGCCACAACAGGGGGGCAATGGGCCGGGGAGCTGTTTTTT
CATTGGQWAGELFF
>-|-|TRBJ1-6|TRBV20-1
TGCAGTGCTAGTTCTGGGGGGGATTCACCCCTCCACTTT
CSASSGGDSPLHF
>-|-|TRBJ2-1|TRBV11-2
TGTGCCAGCAGCTTTGGAAGCACTACCTTCAAGTACAATGAGCAGTTCTTC
CASSFGSTTFKYNEQFF
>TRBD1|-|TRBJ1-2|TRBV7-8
TGTGCCAGCAGCTTAGGACAGGGCGGTGGCTACACCTTC
CASSLGQGGGYTF
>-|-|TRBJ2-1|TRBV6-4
TGTGCCAGCAGTGACAACCCTAGCTCGGTCTACAATGAGCAGTTCTTC
CASSDNPSSVYNEQFF
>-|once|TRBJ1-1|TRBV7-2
TGTGCCAGCAGCTTAGATTGGTCGAGGGCCAGTATCTTT
CASSLDWSRASIF
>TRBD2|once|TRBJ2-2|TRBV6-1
TGTGCCAGCAGTGAACGGGGGGTCGGGGAGCTGTTTTTT
CASSERGVGELFF
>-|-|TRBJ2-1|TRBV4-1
TGCGCCAGCAGCGCGGGCCCGGATGACAATGAGCAGTTCTTC
CASSAGPDDNEQFF
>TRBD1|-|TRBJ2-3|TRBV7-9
TGTGCCAGCAGCGATTGGACAGGGTCGAGGGATACGCAGTATTTT
CASSDWTGSRDTQYF
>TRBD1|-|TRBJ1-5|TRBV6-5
TGTGCCAGCAGTACGGGACAGGGAACAAATCAGCCCCAGCATTTT
CASSTGQGTNQPQHF
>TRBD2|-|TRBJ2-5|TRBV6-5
TGTGCCAGCTCCCCTAGCGGGGGGGCAGGAGAGACCCAGTACTTC
CASSPSGGAGETQYF
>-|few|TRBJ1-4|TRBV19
TGTGCCAGTAGTCTAAACCGGGGGGAACTGTTTTTT
CASSLNRGELFF
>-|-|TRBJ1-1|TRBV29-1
TGCAGCGTTGAAGAACCTACCACTGAAGCTTTCTTT
CSVEEPTTEAFF
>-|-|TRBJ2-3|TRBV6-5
TGTGCCAGCAGTTACCCAGGGACCAATAGGGGGACGCAGTATTTT
CASSYPGTNRGTQYF
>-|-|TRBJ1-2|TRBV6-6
TGTGCCAGCACCACCTTCTCCGGGAGGATGAACTATGGCTACACCTTC
CASTTFSGRMNYGYTF
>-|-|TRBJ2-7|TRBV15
TGTGCCACCAGCAGGGGGATGACTAGTCTAACCTACGAGCAGTACTTC
CATSRGMTSLTYEQYF
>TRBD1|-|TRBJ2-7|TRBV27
TGTGCCAGCAGTTTCGGTACAGGGGGCCACGAGCAGTACTTC
CASSFGTGGHEQYF
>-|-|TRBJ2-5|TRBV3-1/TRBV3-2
TGTGCCAGCACCCTTCGAACTGGACTCCTGTGGACCCAGTACTTC
CASTLRTGLLWTQYF
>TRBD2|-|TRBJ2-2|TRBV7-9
TGTGCCAGCAGTCAAAATAGGCCCCGACTAGCGGGGTTCACCGGGGAGCTGTTTTTT
CASSQNRPRLAGFTGELFF
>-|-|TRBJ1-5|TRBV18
TGTGCCAGCTCCCCCGACGGGAATCAGCCCCAGCATTTT
CASSPDGNQPQHF
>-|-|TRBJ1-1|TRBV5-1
TGCGCCAGCAGCTTGGGTCTTAGAGCTTTCTTT
CASSLGLRAFF
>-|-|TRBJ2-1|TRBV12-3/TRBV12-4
TGTGCCAGCAGCCTCCAACTCTACAATGAGCAGTTCTTC
CASSLQLYNEQFF
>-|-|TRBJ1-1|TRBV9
TGTGCCAGCAGTTTACAGGGCGGGAACACTGAAGCTTTCTTT
CASSLQGGNTEAFF
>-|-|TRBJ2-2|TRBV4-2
TGTGCCAGCAGCCAAGATCTAGCTAGCCCCGGGGAGCTGTTTTTT
CASSQDLASPGELFF
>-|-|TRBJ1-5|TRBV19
TGTGCCAGTAGTATGGGGCAGGCCAATAATCAGCCCCAGCATTTT
CASSMGQANNQPQHF
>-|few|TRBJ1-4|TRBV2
TGTGCCAGCAGTCTACAGGGTTTTGGGGAAAAACTGTTTTTT
CASSLQGFGEKLFF
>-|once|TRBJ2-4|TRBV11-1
TGTGCCAGCAGCATCGGACAGAAAAACATTCAGTACTTC
CASSIGQKNIQYF
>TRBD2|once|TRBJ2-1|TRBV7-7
TGTGCCAGCAGCTCAGGGACTAGCGGGGGGCTAAGTGAGCAGTTCTTC
CASSSGTSGGLSEQFF
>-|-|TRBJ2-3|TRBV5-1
TGCGCCAGCAGCGCGAGCACAGATACGCAGTATTTT
CASSASTDTQYF
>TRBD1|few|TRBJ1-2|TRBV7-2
TGTGCCAGCAGCCCAAATTACAGGGGTAACTATGGCTACACCTTC
CASSPNYRGNYGYTF
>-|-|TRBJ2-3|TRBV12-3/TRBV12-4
TGTGCCAGCAGGTACACAGATACGCAGTATTTT
CASRYTDTQYF
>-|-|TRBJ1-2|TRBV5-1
TGCGCCAGCAGCTTAAATAACTTACGAGGCAACTATGGCTACACCTTC
CASSLNNLRGNYGYTF
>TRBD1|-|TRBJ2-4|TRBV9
TGTGCCAGCAGCCAGGGGGACAGGGGAAACATTCAGTACTTC
CASSQGDRGNIQYF
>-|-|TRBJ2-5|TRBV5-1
TGCGCCAGCAGCTTGGATCAGGGGCGGAGGGAGACCCAGTACTTC
CASSLDQGRRETQYF
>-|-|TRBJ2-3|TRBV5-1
TGCGCCAGCAGCCCCGGCGGGCTTTACACAGATACGCAGTATTTT
CASSPGGLYTDTQYF
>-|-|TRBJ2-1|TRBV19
TGTGCCAGTAGTATTGGAGGGAACAATGAGCAGTTCTTC
CASSIGGNNEQFF
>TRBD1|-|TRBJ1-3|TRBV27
TGTGCCAGCAGTTCAGGGGGCAGTGGAAACACCATATATTTT
CASSSGGSGNTIYF
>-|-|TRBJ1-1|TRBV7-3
TGTGCCAGCAGCAATCAGGGTTACACTGAAGCTTTCTTT
CASSNQGYTEAFF
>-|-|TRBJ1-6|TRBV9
TGTGCCAGCAGCGCGGCGGGGGATCGTTCACCCCTCCACTTT
CASSAAGDRSPLHF
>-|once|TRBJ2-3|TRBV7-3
TGTGCCAGCAGCTTAGTGGGGGGTGGCACAGATACGCAGTATTTT
CASSLVGGGTDTQYF
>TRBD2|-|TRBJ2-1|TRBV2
TGTGCCAGCAGTGTTGGACTAGCGGGGGTTGAGCAGTTCTTC
CASSVGLAGVEQFF
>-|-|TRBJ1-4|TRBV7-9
TGTGCCAGCAGCTTAGTCCGTTCACTCGGAGCCTGGGAAAAACTGTTTTTT
CASSLVRSLGAWEKLFF